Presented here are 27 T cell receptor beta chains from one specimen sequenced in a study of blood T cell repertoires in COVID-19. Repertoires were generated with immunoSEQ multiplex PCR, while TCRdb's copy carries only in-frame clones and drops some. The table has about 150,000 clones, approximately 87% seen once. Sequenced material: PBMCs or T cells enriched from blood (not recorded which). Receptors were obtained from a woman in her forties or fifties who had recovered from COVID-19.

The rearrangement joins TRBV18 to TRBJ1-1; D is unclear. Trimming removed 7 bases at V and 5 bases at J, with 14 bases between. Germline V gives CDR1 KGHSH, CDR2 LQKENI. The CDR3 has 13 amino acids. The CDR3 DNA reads TGTGCCAGCTGCGAAGGGAGGAGTACTGAAGCTTTCTTT. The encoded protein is CASCEGRSTEAFF.

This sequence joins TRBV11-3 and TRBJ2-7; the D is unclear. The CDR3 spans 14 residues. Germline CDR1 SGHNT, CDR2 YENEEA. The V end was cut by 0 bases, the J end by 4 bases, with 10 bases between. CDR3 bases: TGTGCCAGCAGCTTAGATCCCTCTAGTTACGAGCAGTACTTC. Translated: CASSLDPSSYEQYF.

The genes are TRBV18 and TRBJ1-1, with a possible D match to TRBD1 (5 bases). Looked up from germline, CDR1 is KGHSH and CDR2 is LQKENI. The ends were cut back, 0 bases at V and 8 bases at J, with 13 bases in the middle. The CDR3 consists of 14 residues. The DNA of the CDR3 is TGTGCCAGCTCACCACCAAGGGGCGTGTCCGAAGCTTTCTTT. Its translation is CASSPPRGVSEAFF.

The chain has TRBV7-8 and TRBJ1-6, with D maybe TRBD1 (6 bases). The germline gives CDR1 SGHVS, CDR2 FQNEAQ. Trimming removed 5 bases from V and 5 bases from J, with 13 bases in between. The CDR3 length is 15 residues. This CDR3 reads CASSTGQGNNSPLHF. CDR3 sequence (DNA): TGTGCCAGCAGCACCGGGCAGGGGAATAATTCACCCCTCCACTTT.

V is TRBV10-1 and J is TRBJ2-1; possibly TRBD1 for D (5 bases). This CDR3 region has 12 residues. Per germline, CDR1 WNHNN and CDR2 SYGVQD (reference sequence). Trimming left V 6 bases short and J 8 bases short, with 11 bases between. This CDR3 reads CASRGRGYEQFF. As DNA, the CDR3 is TGCGCCAGCAGGGGAAGGGGCTATGAGCAGTTCTTC.

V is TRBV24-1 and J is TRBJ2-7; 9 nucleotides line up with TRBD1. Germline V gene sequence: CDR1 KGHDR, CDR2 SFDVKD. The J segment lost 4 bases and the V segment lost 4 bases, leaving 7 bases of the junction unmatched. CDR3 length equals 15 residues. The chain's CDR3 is CATSDPGQGLYEQYF. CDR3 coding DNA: TGTGCCACCAGTGACCCGGGACAGGGATTATACGAGCAGTACTTC.

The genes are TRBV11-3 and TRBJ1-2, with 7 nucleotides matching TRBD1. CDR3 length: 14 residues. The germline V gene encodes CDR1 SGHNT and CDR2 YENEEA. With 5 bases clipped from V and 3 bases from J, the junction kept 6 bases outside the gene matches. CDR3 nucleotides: TGTGCCAGCAGCCTACGCGACAGGGACTATGGCTACACCTTC. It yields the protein CASSLRDRDYGYTF.

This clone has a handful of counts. In DNA form, the CDR3 reads TGCGCCAGCAGTCAATCGTCCTTTAGACAGATCTCTGGAAACACCATATATTTT. The encoded protein is CASSQSSFRQISGNTIYF. V usage is TRBV23-1 and J usage is TRBJ1-3; D is perhaps TRBD1 (5 bases). TRBV23-1 is given ORF status, its function remaining uncertain. The CDR3 contains 18 residues. V was shortened by 0 bases and J by 0 bases, with 15 bases between the two germline ends.

CDR3 sequence (DNA): TGTGCCAGCAGCCGTGGACTAGCGGGGGGGAATATGGAGACCCAGTACTTC. As protein: CASSRGLAGGNMETQYF. The J gene is TRBJ2-5, the V gene TRBV5-4, with 15 bases matching TRBD2. Trimming at V came to 4 bases and at J to 5 bases, leaving 9 bases not matched to a gene. This CDR3 spans 17 amino acids. Germline V gene sequence: CDR1 SGHNT, CDR2 YYREEE (reference sequence). Full variable domain (outside the CDR3, taken from reference TRBV5-4 and TRBJ2-5): ETGVTQSPTHLIKTRGQQVTLRCSSQSGHNTVSWYQQALGQGPQFIFQYYREEENGRGNFPPRFSGLQFPNYSSELNVNALELDDSALYLCASSRGLAGGNMETQYFGPGTRLLVL.

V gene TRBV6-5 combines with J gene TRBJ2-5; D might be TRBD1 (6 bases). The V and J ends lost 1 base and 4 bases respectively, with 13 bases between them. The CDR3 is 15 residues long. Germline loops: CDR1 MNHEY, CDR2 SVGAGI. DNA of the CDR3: TGTGCCAGCAGTTACTTCAGGGGCGGGCGAGAGACCCAGTACTTC. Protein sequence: CASSYFRGGRETQYF.

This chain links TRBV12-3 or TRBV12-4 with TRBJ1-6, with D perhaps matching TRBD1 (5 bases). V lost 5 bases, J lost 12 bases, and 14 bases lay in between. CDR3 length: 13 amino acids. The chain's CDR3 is CASSTRAGEPLHF. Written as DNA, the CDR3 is TGTGCCAGCAGTACCAGGGCGGGGGAACCCCTCCACTTT.

CDR3 sequence: CASSLDRQNHEQYF. CDR3 nucleotides: TGTGCCAGCAGCTTAGATAGACAGAACCACGAGCAGTACTTC. V and J are TRBV7-9 and TRBJ2-7; perhaps TRBD1 as D (5 bases). V was pared by 1 base and J by 5 bases, with 12 bases between. Per the germline V gene, CDR1 is SEHNR and CDR2 is FQNEAQ (reference sequence). The CDR3 is made up of 14 amino acids.

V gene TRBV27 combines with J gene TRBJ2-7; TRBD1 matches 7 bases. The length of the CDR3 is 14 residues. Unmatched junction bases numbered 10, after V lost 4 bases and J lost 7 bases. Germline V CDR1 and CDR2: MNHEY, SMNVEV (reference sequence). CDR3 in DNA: TGTGCCAGCAGTTCGTTTGACAGGGAGTTAGAGCAGTACTTC. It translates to CASSSFDRELEQYF.

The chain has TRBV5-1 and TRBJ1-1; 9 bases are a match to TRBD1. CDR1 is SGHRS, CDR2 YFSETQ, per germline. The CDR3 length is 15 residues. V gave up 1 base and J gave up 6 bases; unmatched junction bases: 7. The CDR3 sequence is CASSLKQGATAEAFF. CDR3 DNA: TGCGCCAGCAGCTTGAAACAGGGGGCGACCGCTGAAGCTTTCTTT.

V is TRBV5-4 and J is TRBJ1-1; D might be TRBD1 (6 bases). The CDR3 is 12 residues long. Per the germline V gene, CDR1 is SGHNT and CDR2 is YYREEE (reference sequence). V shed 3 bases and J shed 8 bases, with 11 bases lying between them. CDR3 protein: CASSYNTGEAFF. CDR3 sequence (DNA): TGTGCCAGCAGCTATAACACAGGGGAAGCTTTCTTT.

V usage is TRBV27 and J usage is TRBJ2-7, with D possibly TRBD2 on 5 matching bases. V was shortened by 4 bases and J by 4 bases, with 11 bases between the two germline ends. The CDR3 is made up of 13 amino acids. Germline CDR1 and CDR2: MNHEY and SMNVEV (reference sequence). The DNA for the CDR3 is TGTGCCAGCAGTTCGGGATCCCTTTACGAGCAGTACTTC. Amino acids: CASSSGSLYEQYF.

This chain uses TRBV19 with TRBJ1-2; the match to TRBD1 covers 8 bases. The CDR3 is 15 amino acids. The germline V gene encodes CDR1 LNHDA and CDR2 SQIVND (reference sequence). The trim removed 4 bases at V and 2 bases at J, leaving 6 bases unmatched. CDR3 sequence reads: CASSTTTGVNYGYTF. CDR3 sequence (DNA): TGTGCCAGTAGTACAACGACAGGGGTCAACTATGGCTACACCTTC.

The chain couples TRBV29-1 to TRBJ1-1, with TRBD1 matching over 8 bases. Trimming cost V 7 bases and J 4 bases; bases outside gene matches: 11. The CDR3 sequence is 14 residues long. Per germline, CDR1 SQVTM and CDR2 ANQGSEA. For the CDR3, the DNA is TGCAGCGGTAGGGGCAGGGGGCTCGTCACTGAAGCTTTCTTT. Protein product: CSGRGRGLVTEAFF. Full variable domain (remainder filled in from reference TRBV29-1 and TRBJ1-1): SAVISQKPSRDICQRGTSLTIQCQVDSQVTMMFWYRQQPGQSLTLIATANQGSEATYESGFVIDKFPISRPNLTFSTLTVSNMSPEDSSIYLCSGRGRGLVTEAFFGQGTRLTVV.

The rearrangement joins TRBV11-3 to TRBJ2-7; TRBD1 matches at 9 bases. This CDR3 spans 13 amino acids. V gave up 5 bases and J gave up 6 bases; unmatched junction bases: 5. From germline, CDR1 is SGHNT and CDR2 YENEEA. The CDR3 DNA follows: TGTGCCAGCAGCCGGGACAGGGTGTCCGAGCAGTACTTC. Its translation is CASSRDRVSEQYF.

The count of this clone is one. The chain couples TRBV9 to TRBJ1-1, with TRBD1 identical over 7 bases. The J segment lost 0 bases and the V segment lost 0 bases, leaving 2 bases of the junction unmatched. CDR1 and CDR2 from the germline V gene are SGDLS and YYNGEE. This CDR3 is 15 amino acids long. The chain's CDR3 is CASSVEGAMNTEAFF. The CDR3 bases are TGTGCCAGCAGCGTAGAGGGGGCCATGAACACTGAAGCTTTCTTT.

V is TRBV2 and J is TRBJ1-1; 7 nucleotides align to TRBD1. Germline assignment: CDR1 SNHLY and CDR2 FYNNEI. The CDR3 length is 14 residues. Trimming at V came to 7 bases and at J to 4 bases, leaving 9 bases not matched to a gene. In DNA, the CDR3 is TGTGCCAGCAACCTCCAGGGGGTATCCACTGAAGCTTTCTTT. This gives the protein CASNLQGVSTEAFF. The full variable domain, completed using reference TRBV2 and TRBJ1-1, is EPEVTQTPSHQVTQMGQEVILRCVPISNHLYFYWYRQILGQKVEFLVSFYNNEISEKSEIFDDQFSVERPDGSNFTLKIRSTKLEDSAMYFCASNLQGVSTEAFFGQGTRLTVV.

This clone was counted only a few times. Here the CDR3 reads CASSQLLAGGFETQYF. DNA for the CDR3: TGCGCCAGCAGCCAACTCCTAGCGGGGGGGTTTGAGACCCAGTACTTC. The chain links TRBV4-3 to TRBJ2-5, with 12 bases aligning to TRBD2. The CDR3 runs 16 residues. Germline V lookup: CDR1 LGHNA, CDR2 YSLEER. V shed 2 bases, J shed 5 bases, and the junction held 6 bases outside the gene matches.

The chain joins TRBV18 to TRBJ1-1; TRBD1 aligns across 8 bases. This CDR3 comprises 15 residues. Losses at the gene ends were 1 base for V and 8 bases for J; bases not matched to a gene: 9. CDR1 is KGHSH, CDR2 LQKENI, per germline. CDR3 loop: CASSPLALGQGEAFF. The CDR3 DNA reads TGTGCCAGCTCACCACTCGCGTTAGGACAGGGAGAAGCTTTCTTT.

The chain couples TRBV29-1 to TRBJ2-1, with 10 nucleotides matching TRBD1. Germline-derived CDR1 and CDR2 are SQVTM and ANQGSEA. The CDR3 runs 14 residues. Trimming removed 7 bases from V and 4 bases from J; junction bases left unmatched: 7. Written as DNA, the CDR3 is TGCAGCGCAGCCGGGACAGGGGTGTACAATGAGCAGTTCTTC. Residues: CSAAGTGVYNEQFF.

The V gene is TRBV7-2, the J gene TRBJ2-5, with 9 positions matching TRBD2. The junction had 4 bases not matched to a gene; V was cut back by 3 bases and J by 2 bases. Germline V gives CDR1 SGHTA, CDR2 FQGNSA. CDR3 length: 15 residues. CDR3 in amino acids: CASSLRLAGQETQYF. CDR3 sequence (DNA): TGTGCCAGCAGCTTGCGGCTAGCGGGGCAAGAGACCCAGTACTTC.

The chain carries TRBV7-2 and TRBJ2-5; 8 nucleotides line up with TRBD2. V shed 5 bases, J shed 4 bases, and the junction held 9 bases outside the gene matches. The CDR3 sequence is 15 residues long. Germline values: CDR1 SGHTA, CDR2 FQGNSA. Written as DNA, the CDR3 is TGTGCCAGCAGCGACCGACGGGGGGGCGGAGAGACCCAGTACTTC. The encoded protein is CASSDRRGGGETQYF.

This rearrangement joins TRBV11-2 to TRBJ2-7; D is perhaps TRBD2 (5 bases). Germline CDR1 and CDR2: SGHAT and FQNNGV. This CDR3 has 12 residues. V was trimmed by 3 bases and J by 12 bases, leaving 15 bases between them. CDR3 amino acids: CASSLTGLGLYF. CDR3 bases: TGTGCCAGCAGCTTGACGGGATTAGGTCTGTACTTC.